This paragraph covers one TCR beta chain sequence. This record comes from a study of blood T cell repertoires in COVID-19. Study-level information: Both acute and convalescent COVID-19 samples were obtained from the United States, Italy and Spain.

As handled by the study authors: The assay estimated nucleated cells by amplifying reference gene primers. TCRdb's table, derived via immunoSEQ multiplex PCR, lists solely in-frame clones and lacks some. That table is the source of V, J and clone size, and D and trimming were worked out from the DNA. In the table there are about 460,000 clones, 80% to 90% of which are singletons. This receptor was obtained from a woman in her sixties or seventies who had recovered from COVID-19. Sequencing used PBMCs or T cells enriched from blood (not recorded which).

In nucleotides, the CDR3 is TGTGCCAGCAACATCGGGGGTGCAGATACGCAGTATTTT. Its translation is CASNIGGADTQYF. The chain uses TRBV19 and TRBJ2-3; D might be TRBD2 (6 bases). The length of the CDR3 is 13 residues. CDR1 is LNHDA and CDR2 is SQIVND in the germline V gene (reference sequence). V was cut by 9 bases and J by 4 bases, with 14 bases left in between.